These 20 T cell receptor beta chains share one sample of origin, sequenced in a study of blood T cells in healthy people across ages. Through a sample-barcoded 5' primer and a J-beta primer mix, a second PCR was run for roughly 6 to 11 cycles. TCRdb reprocessed the 5' RACE reads with MiXCR, giving one entry per CDR3 protein. The profile covers more than 1,000,000 distinct CDR3 sequences, with approximately 25% appearing a single time and less than 0.85% taken by the ten largest. This same sample was also taken into another study, of T cells of mothers and their children.

Sequencing was done on a sample of blood. All receptors derive from a girl aged 2 to 9 in good health.

The V and J genes are TRBV7-9 and TRBJ1-4; D gene uncertain. The CDR3 has 18 residues. Germline-derived CDR1 and CDR2 are SEHNR and FQNEAQ (reference sequence). V lost 5 bases to trimming and J lost 0 bases, with 19 bases between them. The CDR3 DNA is TGTGCCAGCAGCCCCGCCCGAGTTTTCACTCCAACTAATGAAAAACTGTTTTTT. It encodes CASSPARVFTPTNEKLFF.

The CDR3 nucleotides read TGTGCCAGCAGCTTAACGTTCCAGTCTGGGGCCAACGTCCTGACTTTC. It is translated as CASSLTFQSGANVLTF. The chain couples TRBV7-3 to TRBJ2-6; D is uncertain. The germline CDR1 and CDR2 sequences are SGHTA and FQGTGA. With 0 bases removed from V and 1 base from J, the gap between germline ends came to 7 bases. The CDR3 has 16 amino acids. The full variable domain, in which reference TRBV7-3 and TRBJ2-6 provide the parts outside the CDR3, is GAGVSQTPSNKVTEKGKYVELRCDPISGHTALYWYRQSLGQGPEFLIYFQGTGAADDSGLPNDRFFAVRPEGSVSTLKIQRTERGDSAVYLCASSLTFQSGANVLTFGAGSRLTVL.

The CDR3 coding sequence is TGTGCCAGCATCGCTGACAGGGAGGTTGGTGGCTACACCTTC. This sequence encodes CASIADREVGGYTF. This chain links TRBV6-2 or TRBV6-3 with TRBJ1-2, with 7 nucleotides matching TRBD1. The V segment lost 7 bases and the J segment 7 bases; nucleotides outside the gene matches: 12. CDR1 is MNHEY and CDR2 is SVGEGT in the germline V gene. The length of the CDR3 is 14 residues.

This clonotype has a handful of counts. This sequence joins TRBV29-1 and TRBJ2-7, with 8 bases fitting TRBD2. V lost 7 bases and J lost 3; bases outside the gene matches: 2. CDR3 length: 11 amino acids. The V gene's germline CDR1 is SQVTM and CDR2 ANQGSEA. This CDR3 is CSALADYEQYF. Here the CDR3 DNA reads TGCAGCGCACTAGCGGACTACGAGCAGTACTTC.

V is TRBV19 and J is TRBJ1-5; maybe TRBD1 (5 bases). The CDR3 has 14 amino acids. The germline V gene encodes CDR1 LNHDA and CDR2 SQIVND (reference sequence). The V and J ends lost 8 bases and 6 bases respectively, with 17 bases between them. The CDR3 DNA follows: TGTGCCAGTCAAGGGGAACAAACCAGTCAGCCCCAGCATTTT. It encodes CASQGEQTSQPQHF.

V gene TRBV24-1 combines with J gene TRBJ1-1; 7 bases align to TRBD1. CDR1 is KGHDR and CDR2 is SFDVKD in the germline V gene. V lost 3 bases, J lost 11 bases, and 8 bases stayed unmatched. This CDR3 is built from 13 residues. The CDR3 DNA follows: TGTGCCACCAGTGATGACAGGGCCGGTCGGGCTTTCTTT. Protein: CATSDDRAGRAFF.

This clonotype appeared a few times. The CDR3 DNA sequence: TGCGCCAGCAGCACCGGGACAGGGGTAAGGAGGGGGTCACCCCTCCACTTT. It codes for CASSTGTGVRRGSPLHF. This chain joins TRBV4-1 and TRBJ1-6; 10 nucleotides match TRBD1. This CDR3 contains 17 residues. Germline CDR1 is MGHRA and CDR2 is YSYEKL. V lost 5 bases and J lost 10; bases outside the gene matches: 14.

The chain employs TRBV28 and TRBJ2-7, with 7 bases aligning to TRBD2. The CDR3 covers 15 residues. The V gene end was trimmed by 3 bases and the J gene end by 0 bases; junction bases not matched to a gene: 5. Germline CDR1 MDHEN, CDR2 SYDVKM. This CDR3 is CASSFGGTYSYEQYF. The CDR3 region has the DNA TGTGCCAGCAGTTTCGGGGGGACTTACTCCTACGAGCAGTACTTC.

The chain carries TRBV7-8 and TRBJ2-5, with D perhaps assigned TRBD1 or TRBD2 (7 bases each). The CDR3 spans 16 residues. The germline V gene has CDR1 SGHVS and CDR2 FQNEAQ. The ends were cut back, 10 bases at V and 1 base at J, with 22 bases in the middle. The CDR3 region is CATQGGTVLSQETQYF. In nucleotides, the CDR3 is TGTGCCACCCAGGGGGGGACAGTCCTGTCCCAAGAGACCCAGTACTTC.

This sequence joins TRBV5-5 and TRBJ2-5; D assignment may be TRBD1 or TRBD2 (5 bases each). The DNA end favors TRBJ2-7, so the J call may be wrong. The CDR3 extends over 14 amino acids. Germline CDR1 reads SGHKS; CDR2 reads YYEKEE (reference sequence). The CDR3 protein is CASTTLKGSYEQYF. The CDR3 DNA is TGTGCCAGCACCACTTTAAAGGGGAGCTACGAGCAGTACTTC.

V usage is TRBV7-3 and J usage is TRBJ2-5; 9 nucleotides match TRBD2. The J call is doubtful: the DNA matches TRBJ2-1 better. The CDR3 is 17 amino acids. Germline V lookup: CDR1 SGHTA, CDR2 FQGTGA. The DNA for the CDR3 is TGTGCCAGCAGCCTTGCGGGGGGAGCGGGGGGTTACAATGAGCAGTTCTTC. This codes for CASSLAGGAGGYNEQFF.

The genes are TRBV11-2 and TRBJ2-5; D not resolved. The better agreement between TRBJ2-7 and the DNA end casts doubt on the J call. The CDR3 runs to 15 residues. Germline-derived CDR1 and CDR2 are SGHAT and FQNNGV. Here the CDR3 DNA reads TGTGCCAGCAGGTCTTCGGCGACTCGGCTTTACGAGCAGTACTTC. Its translation is CASRSSATRLYEQYF.

This clonotype has only a few counts. This chain uses TRBV20-1 with TRBJ2-1; 8 bases map to TRBD2. V dropped 2 bases and J dropped 4; count of bases not matched to a gene: 7. The CDR3 contains 15 residues. Germline values: CDR1 DFQATT, CDR2 SNEGSKA (reference sequence). The CDR3 region is CSARYPGLGYNEQFF. As DNA, the CDR3 is TGCAGTGCTAGATATCCGGGACTAGGATACAATGAGCAGTTCTTC.

This clonotype appeared a few times. The rearrangement links TRBV29-1 to TRBJ2-1; possibly TRBD2 for D (5 bases). CDR1 is SQVTM, CDR2 ANQGSEA, per germline. V lost 5 bases and J lost 0, with 8 bases in between. This CDR3 has 13 residues. The CDR3 nucleotides read TGCAGCGTTTTGGGGAGCTCCTACAATGAGCAGTTCTTC. This gives the protein CSVLGSSYNEQFF.

This clonotype was seen only a few times. V and J are TRBV12-5 and TRBJ2-3; 14 nucleotides match TRBD2. The trim removed 5 bases at V and 3 bases at J, leaving 16 bases unmatched. This CDR3 region has 20 residues. The germline gives CDR1 LGHNT, CDR2 FRNRAP. The CDR3 reads CASGGGLAGGATSETDTQYF. CDR3 DNA sequence: TGTGCTAGTGGTGGAGGACTAGCGGGGGGAGCAACCTCAGAAACAGATACGCAGTATTTT.

This clonotype was observed a few times. The V and J genes are TRBV29-1 and TRBJ2-2; 8 bases align to TRBD1. The V segment lost 5 bases and the J segment 5 bases; nucleotides outside the gene matches: 7. CDR1 is SQVTM, CDR2 ANQGSEA, per germline. This CDR3 spans 14 amino acids. CDR3 region: CSVRSRDRTGELFF. The CDR3 coding sequence is TGCAGCGTTCGGTCCCGGGACAGGACCGGGGAGCTGTTTTTT.

The chain carries TRBV6-2 or TRBV6-3 and TRBJ1-5, with D tentatively TRBD1 (6 bases). The V gene's germline CDR1 is MNHEY and CDR2 SVGEGT. The CDR3 totals 15 residues. V lost 5 bases to trimming and J lost 5 bases, with 16 bases between them. The CDR3 nucleotides read TGTGCCAGCAGTGACCGGGTCAGGGGCGATCAGCCCCAGCATTTT. This translates into CASSDRVRGDQPQHF.

CDR3 DNA sequence: TGTGCCAGCAGTAAAACAGGGTTTGGTCTTATCAATGAGCAGTTCTTC. This codes for CASSKTGFGLINEQFF. V gene TRBV6-1 combines with J gene TRBJ2-1; TRBD1 is a possible D gene (6 bases). Trimming shortened V by 5 bases and J by 6 bases, and 20 bases separated the two germline ends. The CDR3 runs to 16 residues. CDR1 and CDR2 (germline): MNHNS, SASEGT.

The chain combines TRBV29-1 with TRBJ1-2; 7 bases are shared with TRBD1. CDR1 is SQVTM, CDR2 ANQGSEA, per germline. Losses at the gene ends were 7 bases for V and 2 bases for J; bases not matched to a gene: 4. This CDR3 comprises 12 residues. The CDR3 coding sequence is TGCAGCGCCGGGGACAGCAACTATGGCTACACCTTC. It encodes CSAGDSNYGYTF.

The sample holds a few counts of this clonotype. The junction and the germline gene differ at one end; a read error may be behind it. The J gene is TRBJ2-3, the V gene TRBV7-9; 7 bases line up with TRBD1. The CDR3 consists of 14 residues. Germline CDR1 and CDR2: SEHNR and FQNEAQ (reference sequence). The CDR3 nucleotides are TGTGCCGGCAGCTTAGGGACAGACACAGATACGCAGTATTTT. Residues: CAGSLGTDTDTQYF.